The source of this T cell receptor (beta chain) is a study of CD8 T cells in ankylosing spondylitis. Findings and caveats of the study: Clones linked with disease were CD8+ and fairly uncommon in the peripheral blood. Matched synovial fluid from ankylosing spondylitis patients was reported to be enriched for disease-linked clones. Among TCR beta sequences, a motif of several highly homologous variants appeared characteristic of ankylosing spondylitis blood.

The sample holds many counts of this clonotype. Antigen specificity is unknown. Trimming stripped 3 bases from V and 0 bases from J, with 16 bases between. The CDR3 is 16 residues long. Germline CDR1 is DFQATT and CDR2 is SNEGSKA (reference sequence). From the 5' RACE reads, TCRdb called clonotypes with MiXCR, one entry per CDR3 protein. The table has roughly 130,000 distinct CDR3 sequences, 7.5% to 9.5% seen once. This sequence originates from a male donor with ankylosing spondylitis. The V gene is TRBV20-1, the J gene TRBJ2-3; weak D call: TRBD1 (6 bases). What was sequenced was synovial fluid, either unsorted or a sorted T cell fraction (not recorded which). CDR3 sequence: CSARRPGQISTDTQYF. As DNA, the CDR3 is TGCAGTGCTAGGCGGCCGGGACAAATAAGCACAGATACGCAGTATTTT.